This T cell receptor (beta chain) was retrieved from a study of CD8+ T cells in alopecia areata. The wider study: Tofacitinib ran for 6 to 18 months before 6 months off drug.

The germline gives CDR1 SGHNT, CDR2 YYREEE (reference sequence). The CDR3 length is 16 residues. Trimming removed 4 bases from V and 0 bases from J, with 17 bases in between. Study outcomes and limitations: Sequencing of scalp samples also includes resident alphabeta T cells from normal skin. Clonality was higher in lesional than normal scalp, especially in alopecia totalis/universalis.

This clone showed up just once. Its antigen remains unidentified. Extraction of RNA preceded its reverse transcription into cDNA, which served as the sequencing template. Assay used: immunoSEQ multiplex PCR; TCRdb lists only in-frame clones, some missing. Of roughly 100,000 clones in the sample, 86% were seen once. The treatment is: oral pan-JAK inhibitor, 5-10 mg twice daily. This specimen was CD8+ T cells sorted from blood, taken around week 30, from a patient treated with tofacitinib. The chain employs TRBV5-4 and TRBJ2-7, with D perhaps given as TRBD1 or TRBD2 (5 bases each). This receptor was taken from a human donor with alopecia areata. The CDR3 is CASSRTRDGSSYEQYF. The DNA for the CDR3 is TGTGCCAGCAGCCGGACCCGGGACGGAAGCTCCTACGAGCAGTACTTC.